This TCR beta chain is from a study of radiotherapy plus CTLA-4 blockade in lung cancer. Study at large: Roughly 17% of enrolled patients responded objectively, and 31% had disease control. Study findings and constraints: Expansion of tumor-derived TCR clones was observed in blood after radiotherapy plus ipilimumab. With interferon-beta, early dynamics of blood T cell clones were reported to best predict response.

The protocol was immunoSEQ multiplex PCR, while the TCRdb copy is restricted to in-frame clones and leaves out a portion. The table has 90,000 or so clones, approximately 83% seen once. This clone has a single count. Its matching antigen is unknown. CDR1 and CDR2 from the germline V gene are SGHAT and FQNNGV. The CDR3 spans 16 residues. Deletions cut 5 bases from V and 5 bases from J, with 21 bases between. Focal radiation with ipilimumab CTLA-4 blockade was given to patients with chemo-refractory metastatic non-small-cell lung cancer. The specimen was peripheral blood, collected from a patient treated with radiotherapy plus ipilimumab. This chain links TRBV11-2 with TRBJ1-2, with D possibly being TRBD1 (5 bases). This receptor was taken from a human donor with non-small cell lung cancer who had stable disease on radiotherapy plus ipilimumab. The CDR3 reads CASSPLGPGRLYGYTF. The CDR3, as DNA: TGTGCCAGCAGCCCTTTGGGCCCGGGACGCCTATATGGCTACACCTTC.